This TCR beta chain was sequenced for a study of T cell clonality in common variable immunodeficiency. TCRdb's copy holds only in-frame clones and misses some; the assay was immunoSEQ multiplex PCR. The table lists fewer than 40,000 clones, with no singletons. J lost 3 bases, V lost 1 base, and 1 base had no gene match. The germline CDR1 and CDR2 sequences are MNHNS and SASEGT. The CDR3 is 15 amino acids. This clone was counted at least ten times. The sequenced fragment ends 3 residues before the CDR3 boundary, so the rest is inferred from the germline J gene. Each donor provided about 4.5 to 8.5 ml of heparinized whole blood.

The sample was peripheral blood mononuclear cells. The chain couples TRBV6-1 to TRBJ2-1, with TRBD2 matching 9 bases. This TCR was sampled from a person aged 18 to 75 in good health. Partial CDR3 DNA: TGTGCCAGCAGTGAAGGGACTAGCGACTACAATGAG. Translating it yields CASSEGTSDYNE. The full CDR3 protein is CASSEGTSDYNEQFF.